This passage covers 30 T cell receptor beta chains from one sample sequenced in a study of blood T cell repertoires in COVID-19. Assay used: immunoSEQ multiplex PCR; TCRdb lists only in-frame clones, some missing. The sample contains 250,000 to 300,000 clones, around 88% of which appear only once. Material for sequencing was peripheral blood. These receptors were obtained from a young man with active or convalescent COVID-19.

V usage is TRBV5-6 and J usage is TRBJ1-1; perhaps TRBD1 as D (6 bases). Trimming shortened V by 0 bases and J by 1 base, and 10 bases separated the two germline ends. This CDR3 comprises 15 residues. Germline-derived CDR1 and CDR2 are SGHDT and YYEEEE. The CDR3 DNA reads as TGTGCCAGCAGCTTGGCCGGGACATGGAACACTGAAGCTTTCTTT. This sequence encodes CASSLAGTWNTEAFF.

The CDR3 region has the DNA TGTGCCAGCAGTTCGTCCGGGACAGGGAACTACGAGCAGTACTTC. This gives the protein CASSSSGTGNYEQYF. The chain recombines TRBV5-6 with TRBJ2-7; 9 bases agree with TRBD1. From germline, CDR1 is SGHDT and CDR2 YYEEEE. Trimming at V came to 5 bases and at J to 3 bases, leaving 9 bases not matched to a gene. The CDR3 covers 15 residues. The full variable domain, rest sourced from reference TRBV5-6 and TRBJ2-7, is DAGVTQSPTHLIKTRGQQVTLRCSPKSGHDTVSWYQQALGQGPQFIFQYYEEEERQRGNFPDRFSGHQFPNYSSELNVNALLLGDSALYLCASSSSGTGNYEQYFGPGTRLTVT.

The gene calls are TRBV18 and TRBJ2-2; 7 bases are shared with TRBD1. Germline trimming cut 5 bases from V and 1 base from J; bases unmatched to any gene: 4. The V gene's germline CDR1 is KGHSH and CDR2 LQKENI. The CDR3 sequence is 15 residues long. CDR3 region: CASSEGGRNTGELFF. The CDR3 DNA sequence: TGTGCCAGCTCAGAAGGGGGCCGGAACACCGGGGAGCTGTTTTTT.

This rearrangement joins TRBV19 to TRBJ2-2, with TRBD1 identical over 11 bases. From germline, CDR1 is LNHDA and CDR2 SQIVND (reference sequence). The CDR3 consists of 17 residues. Trimming at V came to 5 bases and at J to 5 bases, leaving 10 bases not matched to a gene. CDR3 region: CASSWARGQGVTGELFF. The CDR3 coding sequence is TGTGCCAGTAGTTGGGCTCGGGGACAGGGGGTGACCGGGGAGCTGTTTTTT.

The chain is built from TRBV7-9 and TRBJ1-2, with D uncertain. Trimming cost V 5 bases and J 4 bases, with 11 bases left between them. The CDR3 is made up of 13 amino acids. Germline CDR1 and CDR2: SEHNR and FQNEAQ (reference sequence). As DNA, the CDR3 is TGTGCCAGCAGCCCAGGCGGGAGCTATGGCTACACCTTC. Its protein product is CASSPGGSYGYTF.

The chain recombines TRBV7-2 with TRBJ2-4, with D possibly matching TRBD2 (6 bases). V was cut by 0 bases and J by 6 bases, with 15 bases left in between. CDR1 is SGHTA, CDR2 FQGNSA, per germline. The CDR3 totals 16 residues. The CDR3 sequence: CASSLAAGNGGNIQYF. The DNA of the CDR3 is TGTGCCAGCAGCTTAGCGGCGGGGAACGGTGGAAACATTCAGTACTTC.

The chain carries TRBV5-1 and TRBJ2-7, with 9 bases fitting TRBD2. Germline CDR1 SGHRS, CDR2 YFSETQ. Trimming took 3 bases from V and 4 from J; bases not matched to a gene: 8. The CDR3 is 15 amino acids. DNA for the CDR3: TGCGCCAGCAGCTGGGCGGCGGGGGGGGTTTACGAGCAGTACTTC. Amino acid sequence: CASSWAAGGVYEQYF.

The J gene is TRBJ2-7, the V gene TRBV6-5, with TRBD2 identical over 7 bases. CDR1 is MNHEY and CDR2 is SVGAGI in the germline V gene. Unmatched junction bases numbered 8, after V lost 7 bases and J lost 5 bases. The CDR3 is made up of 13 amino acids. CDR3 protein: CASTLVGGNEQYF. The DNA of the CDR3 is TGTGCCAGCACCCTCGTGGGAGGGAACGAGCAGTACTTC.

The chain uses TRBV6-5 and TRBJ2-2, with D hard to call. The CDR3 sequence is 11 residues long. Germline assignment: CDR1 MNHEY and CDR2 SVGAGI. The V end lost 7 bases, the J end lost 2 bases, and 2 bases lay between the germline ends. The CDR3 nucleotides are TGTGCCAGCACAAACACCGGGGAGCTGTTTTTT. It specifies CASTNTGELFF.

This clone was picked up one time. The chain carries TRBV7-8 and TRBJ1-1, with 7 positions matching TRBD1. CDR1 and CDR2 (germline): SGHVS, FQNEAQ. V trimming: 4 bases; J trimming: 1 base; junction bases outside the gene matches: 3. The CDR3 runs to 14 residues. CDR3 coding DNA: TGTGCCAGCAGCTCCCGGGACAGGAACACTGAAGCTTTCTTT. Protein product: CASSSRDRNTEAFF.

V usage is TRBV19 and J usage is TRBJ1-1; possible D gene TRBD1, 6 bases. Germline lookup yields CDR1 LNHDA and CDR2 SQIVND (reference sequence). The CDR3 is 16 residues long. The V end lost 0 bases, the J end lost 3 bases, and 14 bases lay between the germline ends. This CDR3 reads CASSIDRDTRDTEAFF. The CDR3 bases are TGTGCCAGTAGTATAGATCGGGACACCCGGGACACTGAAGCTTTCTTT.

A remark on this clone: Other DNA sequences in the sample encode the same CDR3. The chain links TRBV9 to TRBJ1-1, with 7 bases identical to TRBD1. This CDR3 is 15 amino acids long. Germline CDR1 is SGDLS and CDR2 is YYNGEE. V dropped 0 bases and J dropped 1; count of bases not matched to a gene: 3. Here the CDR3 DNA reads TGTGCCAGCAGCGTAGGGGCAGGGGGGAACACTGAAGCTTTCTTT. Protein product: CASSVGAGGNTEAFF. Supplemented by reference TRBV9 and TRBJ1-1, the full variable domain reads DSGVTQTPKHLITATGQRVTLRCSPRSGDLSVYWYQQSLDQGLQFLIQYYNGEERAKGNILERFSAQQFPDLHSELNLSSLELGDSALYFCASSVGAGGNTEAFFGQGTRLTVV.

The V gene is TRBV19, the J gene TRBJ2-3; 16 bases are a match to TRBD2. V trimming: 3 bases; J trimming: 4 bases; junction bases outside the gene matches: 4. The length of the CDR3 is 17 residues. Germline V gene lookup returns CDR1 LNHDA and CDR2 SQIVND (reference sequence). CDR3 nucleotide sequence: TGTGCCAGTAGTATGGCCGGGACTAGCGGGGGGGCAGATACGCAGTATTTT. This codes for CASSMAGTSGGADTQYF. The full variable domain, in which reference TRBV19 and TRBJ2-3 provide the parts outside the CDR3, is DGGITQSPKYLFRKEGQNVTLSCEQNLNHDAMYWYRQDPGQGLRLIYYSQIVNDFQKGDIAEGYSVSREKKESFPLTVTSAQKNPTAFYLCASSMAGTSGGADTQYFGPGTRLTVL.

This clone appeared a few times. At one end, the junction sequence differs from germline, possibly due to a read error. The CDR3 reads CATSEDNSGNTIYF. CDR3 nucleotide sequence: TGTGCCACCAGCGAGGATAACTCTGGAAACACCATATATTTT. The V gene is TRBV11-1, the J gene TRBJ1-3; D is ambiguous. This CDR3 is built from 14 residues. CDR1 and CDR2 (germline): SGHAT, FQDESV (reference sequence).

This chain connects TRBV6-2 or TRBV6-3 to TRBJ2-2; D is unresolved. V shed 2 bases and J shed 4 bases, with 8 bases lying between them. This CDR3 is 14 amino acids long. CDR1 and CDR2 from the germline V gene are MNHEY and SVGEGT. The CDR3 nucleotides read TGTGCCAGCAGTTACGGTAGAGTCACCGGGGAGCTGTTTTTT. As protein: CASSYGRVTGELFF.

The V gene is TRBV19, the J gene TRBJ2-1; 7 bases agree with TRBD1. This CDR3 contains 12 residues. V shed 6 bases and J 8 bases; nucleotides not matched to a gene: 4. Germline values: CDR1 LNHDA, CDR2 SQIVND (reference sequence). CDR3 in amino acids: CASSNRGDEQFF. CDR3 DNA sequence: TGTGCCAGTAGCAACAGGGGCGATGAGCAGTTCTTC.

The chain uses TRBV19 and TRBJ1-1; 9 positions match TRBD1. V trimming: 4 bases; J trimming: 11 bases; junction bases outside the gene matches: 8. Germline V gene data show CDR1 as LNHDA and CDR2 as SQIVND (reference sequence). The CDR3 length is 13 residues. Written as DNA, the CDR3 is TGTGCCAGTAGTAATTGGGACAGGGCAGACGCTTTCTTT. It yields the protein CASSNWDRADAFF.

The rearrangement uses TRBV19 and TRBJ2-2; D may be TRBD1 (5 bases). V shed 3 bases and J shed 6 bases, with 17 bases lying between them. The germline V gene encodes CDR1 LNHDA and CDR2 SQIVND (reference sequence). The CDR3 spans 16 residues. The CDR3 sequence: CASSIPGRVGSGELFF. CDR3 DNA sequence: TGTGCCAGTAGTATCCCCGGCAGGGTAGGGTCCGGGGAGCTGTTTTTT.

The chain combines TRBV19 with TRBJ1-1; no firm D call. Trimming removed 4 bases at V and 2 bases at J, with 11 bases between. The germline gives CDR1 LNHDA, CDR2 SQIVND (reference sequence). The CDR3 runs to 14 residues. The CDR3 region is CASSTVQKNTEAFF. As DNA, the CDR3 is TGTGCCAGTAGTACGGTACAGAAAAACACTGAAGCTTTCTTT. Drawing the rest from reference TRBV19 and TRBJ1-1, the complete variable domain is DGGITQSPKYLFRKEGQNVTLSCEQNLNHDAMYWYRQDPGQGLRLIYYSQIVNDFQKGDIAEGYSVSREKKESFPLTVTSAQKNPTAFYLCASSTVQKNTEAFFGQGTRLTVV.

The CDR3 sequence: CASSQAIQGALGYTF. CDR3 coding DNA: TGTGCCAGCAGCCAAGCTATCCAGGGGGCGCTTGGCTACACCTTC. This chain connects TRBV3-1 (or the pseudogene TRBV3-2) to TRBJ1-2, with TRBD1 identical over 8 bases. Germline-derived CDR1 and CDR2 are LGHDT and YNNKEL (reference sequence). The junction had 8 bases not matched to a gene; V was cut back by 1 base and J by 7 bases. The length of the CDR3 is 15 residues.

The J gene is TRBJ2-5, the V gene TRBV19, with a possible D match to TRBD2 (6 bases). This CDR3 has 15 residues. Germline loops: CDR1 LNHDA, CDR2 SQIVND (reference sequence). V was cut by 4 bases and J by 4 bases, with 16 bases left in between. The CDR3 reads CASSNGGVNGETQYF. In DNA, the CDR3 is TGTGCCAGTAGTAACGGAGGGGTGAATGGAGAGACCCAGTACTTC.

This sequence joins TRBV6-5 and TRBJ1-1; D perhaps matches TRBD1 (5 bases). CDR3 length: 14 amino acids. Trimming removed 7 bases from V and 2 bases from J, with 14 bases in between. Germline CDR1 is MNHEY and CDR2 is SVGAGI. CDR3 amino acids: CASTLDRINTEAFF. CDR3 DNA: TGTGCCAGCACCCTTGACAGAATCAACACTGAAGCTTTCTTT.

The chain has TRBV5-1 and TRBJ1-2; D remains unclear. The V gene lost 0 bases and the J gene lost 9 bases, with 18 bases spanning the gap. CDR1 SGHRS and CDR2 YFSETQ come from the germline V gene. The CDR3 spans 15 residues. CDR3 sequence (DNA): TGCGCCAGCAGCTTGGAGGGAGGGAGGGATGAGAGCTACACCTTC. Translated, it gives CASSLEGGRDESYTF.

J is TRBJ1-3 and V is TRBV19; 7 bases match TRBD1. The ends lost 6 bases at V and 0 bases at J; junction bases unmatched: 8. Germline V lookup: CDR1 LNHDA, CDR2 SQIVND (reference sequence). This CDR3 comprises 16 residues. CDR3 protein: CASRGDRTGSGNTIYF. The CDR3 bases are TGTGCCAGTAGGGGGGATCGGACAGGCTCTGGAAACACCATATATTTT.

This clone was detected only once. The chain joins TRBV19 to TRBJ1-2; maybe TRBD1 (6 bases). The CDR3 extends over 14 amino acids. V was cut by 5 bases and J by 0 bases, with 10 bases left in between. From germline, CDR1 is LNHDA and CDR2 SQIVND (reference sequence). The DNA for the CDR3 is TGTGCCAGTAGTCGGGACAAAGCTAACTATGGCTACACCTTC. Amino acid sequence: CASSRDKANYGYTF.

V is TRBV7-8 and J is TRBJ2-1; 11 bases line up with TRBD2. This CDR3 is 18 amino acids long. Germline lookup yields CDR1 SGHVS and CDR2 FQNEAQ. The V segment lost 5 bases and the J segment 0 bases; nucleotides outside the gene matches: 9. The CDR3 reads CASSHRGTSGSSYNEQFF. The CDR3, as DNA: TGTGCCAGCAGCCACCGGGGGACTAGCGGTAGCTCCTACAATGAGCAGTTCTTC.

V and J are TRBV9 and TRBJ2-2, with TRBD2 matching over 11 bases. V lost 4 bases, J lost 2 bases, and 7 bases stayed unmatched. Per the germline V gene, CDR1 is SGDLS and CDR2 is YYNGEE. The CDR3 sequence is 17 residues long. Written as DNA, the CDR3 is TGTGCCAGCAGCATACCTAGCGGGGGGACCAACACCGGGGAGCTGTTTTTT. Protein product: CASSIPSGGTNTGELFF.

This clone was seen a few times. The gene calls are TRBV2 and TRBJ1-1; no firm D call. Germline CDR1 is SNHLY and CDR2 is FYNNEI. The ends were cut back, 1 base at V and 1 base at J, with 4 bases in the middle. The CDR3 totals 13 residues. The CDR3 reads CASSEDRNTEAFF. The CDR3 coding sequence is TGTGCCAGCAGTGAAGATAGGAACACTGAAGCTTTCTTT.

The V and J genes are TRBV2 and TRBJ2-3, with 8 nucleotides matching TRBD2. This CDR3 is built from 15 residues. CDR1 and CDR2 (germline): SNHLY, FYNNEI. Losses at the gene ends were 7 bases for V and 1 base for J; bases not matched to a gene: 7. Here the CDR3 reads CASIRGGPRTDTQYF. CDR3 nucleotide sequence: TGTGCCAGCATTCGGGGGGGGCCTCGCACAGATACGCAGTATTTT.

This clone was picked up many times. The V and J genes are TRBV27 and TRBJ2-7; D possibly corresponds to TRBD1 (5 bases). Germline CDR1 MNHEY, CDR2 SMNVEV (reference sequence). The CDR3 is made up of 14 amino acids. V lost 6 bases to trimming and J lost 5 bases, with 17 bases between them. The CDR3 is CASSPRSGLDEQYF. The CDR3 DNA sequence: TGTGCCAGCAGCCCACGCTCAGGGTTGGACGAGCAGTACTTC.